This section outlines one T cell receptor beta chain sequence together with its context. Its target is not known. A second roughly 7 to 12 cycle PCR used barcoded and J-beta primers. Every cDNA molecule carried a tag from a template-switch adaptor bearing 12 random nucleotides. One entry per CDR3 protein results from TCRdb running MiXCR on the 5' RACE reads. The sample has some 1.5 million distinct CDR3 sequences; under 30% are singletons. The data are from a study of blood T cells in healthy people across ages. Notes on the study in general: Across samples, TCR beta diversity tracked strongly with naive T cell percentage.

V lost 3 bases and J lost 6, with 17 bases in between. This CDR3 spans 15 amino acids. Germline CDR1 reads SGHRS; CDR2 reads YFSETQ. The material sequenced was blood. The chain employs TRBV5-1 and TRBJ2-3, with D tentatively TRBD2 (7 bases). This clonotype was sampled from a woman in her twenties or thirties in good health. The CDR3 bases are TGCGCCAGCAGCTCCAGCCCGGGGGGCTTGGATACGCAGTATTTT. Amino acid sequence: CASSSSPGGLDTQYF. Using reference TRBV5-1 and TRBJ2-3 for the parts outside the CDR3, the full variable domain is KAGVTQTPRYLIKTRGQQVTLSCSPISGHRSVSWYQQTPGQGLQFLFEYFSETQRNKGNFPGRFSGRQFSNSRSEMNVSTLELGDSALYLCASSSSPGGLDTQYFGPGTRLTVL.